The 21 T cell receptor beta chains presented below share a single source sample, sequenced in a study of blood T cells in healthy people across ages. Using a J-beta primer mix together with a sample-barcoded 5' primer, a second PCR was run for 7 to 11 cycles. Each CDR3 protein is one row after TCRdb ran MiXCR on the 5' RACE reads. The sample holds 900,000 to 950,000 distinct CDR3 sequences, almost 30% seen once. These same records also appear under a second study, on T cells of mothers and their children.

Sequencing was carried out using blood. The receptors were sampled from a woman aged 35 to 49 in good health.

This clonotype was recorded at least ten times. The V call is TRBV3-1, the J call TRBJ2-7; D is uncertain. Per the germline V gene, CDR1 is LGHDT and CDR2 is YNNKEL (reference sequence). CDR3 length: 14 residues. Between the trimmed V and J ends, which lost 0 bases and 3 bases, there was a span of 9 bases. The DNA for the CDR3 is TGTGCCAGCAGCCAAGATCAAAGGGTCTACGAGCAGTACTTC. Amino acids: CASSQDQRVYEQYF.

This clonotype showed up many times. The chain carries TRBV5-4 and TRBJ2-7, with D uncertain. The CDR3 spans 14 residues. Germline-derived CDR1 and CDR2 are SGHNT and YYREEE (reference sequence). Trimming left V 4 bases short and J 2 bases short, with 13 bases between. Here the CDR3 reads CASSPRGGAYEQYF. The CDR3, as DNA: TGTGCCAGCAGCCCGCGCGGTGGGGCCTACGAGCAGTACTTC.

This clonotype was seen more than once but under ten times. A much larger clone sits a single nucleotide away, making a read error possible. The chain links TRBV6-1 to TRBJ2-7, with 8 positions matching TRBD1. There are 18 residues in the CDR3. Germline-derived CDR1 and CDR2 are MNHNS and SASEGT. Here the CDR3 DNA reads TGTGCCGGCAGCTGGGGGACCCCTCGGACAGGGAGCTCCTACGAGCAGTACTTC. Protein product: CAGSWGTPRTGSSYEQYF.

This clonotype was recorded many times. The V gene is TRBV7-3, the J gene TRBJ2-6, with D unresolved. CDR3 length: 15 amino acids. The germline V gene has CDR1 SGHTA and CDR2 FQGTGA. Trimming removed 4 bases at V and 2 bases at J, with 9 bases between. The CDR3 is CASSSTETGANVLTF. Here the CDR3 DNA reads TGTGCCAGCAGCTCCACCGAAACTGGGGCCAACGTCCTGACTTTC.

This chain connects TRBV6-5 to TRBJ1-1, with a possible D match to TRBD1 (5 bases). Per the germline V gene, CDR1 is MNHEY and CDR2 is SVGAGI. The CDR3 length is 16 residues. Between the trimmed V and J ends, which lost 2 bases and 1 base, there was a span of 14 bases. CDR3 loop: CASSYLAGQRNTEAFF. In nucleotides, the CDR3 is TGTGCCAGCAGTTACCTGGCAGGGCAGAGGAACACTGAAGCTTTCTTT.

This clonotype has just one count. This chain joins TRBV5-1 and TRBJ2-7; possibly TRBD2 for D (5 bases). The CDR3 has 12 amino acids. The germline V and J ends were trimmed by 0 bases and 9 bases, with 10 bases remaining between them. Germline assignment: CDR1 SGHRS and CDR2 YFSETQ. CDR3 nucleotide sequence: TGCGCCAGCAGCTTGGATGAGGGCGGGCAGTACTTC. This codes for CASSLDEGGQYF. The full variable domain, its missing parts supplied by reference TRBV5-1 and TRBJ2-7, is KAGVTQTPRYLIKTRGQQVTLSCSPISGHRSVSWYQQTPGQGLQFLFEYFSETQRNKGNFPGRFSGRQFSNSRSEMNVSTLELGDSALYLCASSLDEGGQYFGPGTRLTVT.

This clonotype has a handful of counts. The chain combines TRBV5-1 with TRBJ2-7; 9 bases are shared with TRBD2. Germline loops: CDR1 SGHRS, CDR2 YFSETQ. This CDR3 contains 14 residues. With 5 bases clipped from V and 0 bases from J, the junction kept 3 bases outside the gene matches. CDR3 nucleotide sequence: TGCGCCAGCAGGACTAGCGGTTCCTCCTACGAGCAGTACTTC. Amino acid sequence: CASRTSGSSYEQYF.

The J gene is TRBJ2-4, the V gene TRBV7-3; D is possibly TRBD1 or TRBD2 (5 bases each). This CDR3 region has 13 residues. Germline CDR1 reads SGHTA; CDR2 reads FQGTGA. V lost 3 bases, J lost 6 bases, and 9 bases lay in between. Written as DNA, the CDR3 is TGTGCCAGCAGCTTCTCCGGGGCAAACATTCAGTACTTC. Translated: CASSFSGANIQYF.

Comments on this clonotype: The junction differs from germline at one of its ends, possibly a read error. The V call is TRBV5-4, the J call TRBJ2-4; D is unclear. The CDR3 runs 17 residues. Germline V gene data show CDR1 as SGHNT and CDR2 as YYREEE (reference sequence). DNA of the CDR3: TGTGCCAGTAGCTTGGGTAGCCCGGTTAACTCCTACAATGAGCAGTACTTC. Translating it yields CASSLGSPVNSYNEQYF.

This chain joins TRBV20-1 and TRBJ2-2, with 9 bases matching TRBD2. CDR1 is DFQATT and CDR2 is SNEGSKA in the germline V gene (reference sequence). V lost 0 bases and J lost 3; bases outside the gene matches: 5. The CDR3 has 16 residues. CDR3 DNA sequence: TGCAGTGCTAGAGATGTGCAGCGGGGGGACACCGGGGAGCTGTTTTTT. It codes for CSARDVQRGDTGELFF.

V usage is TRBV4-3 and J usage is TRBJ1-2; D not certain. Germline V gene lookup returns CDR1 LGHNA and CDR2 YSLEER. This CDR3 contains 14 residues. The V and J ends lost 0 bases and 4 bases respectively, with 9 bases between them. Here the CDR3 DNA reads TGCGCCAGCAGCCAAGAACGTCACGCCTATGGCTACACCTTC. Protein: CASSQERHAYGYTF.

The chain combines TRBV4-3 with TRBJ1-2; D is perhaps TRBD1 (6 bases). The ends were cut back, 1 base at V and 4 bases at J, with 10 bases in the middle. Germline-derived CDR1 and CDR2 are LGHNA and YSLEER. This CDR3 contains 14 residues. This CDR3 reads CASSQGTATYGYTF. The DNA for the CDR3 is TGCGCCAGCAGCCAAGGGACAGCCACCTATGGCTACACCTTC.

The rearrangement links TRBV19 to TRBJ2-6, with D tentatively TRBD2 (6 bases). The germline V gene has CDR1 LNHDA and CDR2 SQIVND (reference sequence). The CDR3 has 16 amino acids. The V gene lost 0 bases and the J gene lost 3 bases, with 9 bases spanning the gap. The CDR3 reads CASSIEGGVGANVLTF. For the CDR3, the DNA is TGTGCCAGTAGTATAGAAGGAGGGGTTGGGGCCAACGTCCTGACTTTC.

The chain is built from TRBV28 and TRBJ2-2; D possibly corresponds to TRBD1 (6 bases). Germline V gene sequence: CDR1 MDHEN, CDR2 SYDVKM. The CDR3 consists of 15 residues. The ends were cut back, 2 bases at V and 4 bases at J, with 11 bases in the middle. The CDR3 region has the DNA TGTGCCAGCAGTTTAGGGGGCAGGGGCACCGGGGAGCTGTTTTTT. This translates into CASSLGGRGTGELFF.

As for this clonotype: The germline gene is not matched at one end of the junction; a read error may be the cause. The V gene is TRBV5-1, the J gene TRBJ1-1; 7 nucleotides line up with TRBD1. Germline V gene sequence: CDR1 SGHRS, CDR2 YFSETQ. CDR3 size: 15 residues. CDR3 sequence: CASSLAGTENTEAFF. The CDR3 DNA reads TGTGCCAGCAGCTTAGCAGGGACAGAGAACACTGAAGCTTTCTTT. Together with reference TRBV5-1 and TRBJ1-1, the CDR3 gives the full variable domain: KAGVTQTPRYLIKTRGQQVTLSCSPISGHRSVSWYQQTPGQGLQFLFEYFSETQRNKGNFPGRFSGRQFSNSRSEMNVSTLELGDSALYLCASSLAGTENTEAFFGQGTRLTVV.

The genes are TRBV28 and TRBJ2-1; 8 nucleotides align to TRBD2. Per the germline V gene, CDR1 is MDHEN and CDR2 is SYDVKM. V was clipped by 7 bases and J by 3 bases; unmatched bases: 8. There are 15 residues in the CDR3. The CDR3 is CASMSSGVNYNEQFF. DNA of the CDR3: TGTGCCAGCATGAGTAGCGGGGTTAACTACAATGAGCAGTTCTTC. The whole variable domain, remainder taken from reference TRBV28 and TRBJ2-1, is DVKVTQSSRYLVKRTGEKVFLECVQDMDHENMFWYRQDPGLGLRLIYFSYDVKMKEKGDIPEGYSVSREKKERFSLILESASTNQTSMYLCASMSSGVNYNEQFFGPGTRLTVL.

In the case of this clonotype: A read error may produce the germline difference seen at one junction end. V and J are TRBV12-3 or TRBV12-4 and TRBJ2-3; D perhaps matches TRBD2 (5 bases). The CDR3 extends over 15 amino acids. The CDR3 spells CASSGGRDGTDMQYF. The CDR3 DNA is TGTGCCAGCAGCGGAGGCAGAGACGGCACAGATATGCAGTATTTT.

Turning to this clonotype: Sequence at one end of the junction differs from germline and may be a read error. This rearrangement joins TRBV5-1 to TRBJ1-1, with D perhaps matching TRBD1 (6 bases). The CDR3 spans 15 residues. From germline, CDR1 is SGHRS and CDR2 YFSETQ. The CDR3: CASSFEGVSDTGAFF. The CDR3 DNA sequence: TGCGCCAGCAGCTTCGAGGGGGTCAGCGACACTGGAGCTTTCTTT.

This clonotype was observed a handful of times. The chain couples TRBV15 to TRBJ1-3; D unclear. CDR1 and CDR2 from the germline V gene are LNHNV and YYDKDF (reference sequence). The germline V and J ends were trimmed by 0 bases and 0 bases, with 9 bases remaining between them. This CDR3 has 16 amino acids. The CDR3 sequence: CATSRDRVTSGNTIYF. The DNA of the CDR3 is TGTGCCACCAGCAGAGATAGAGTCACCTCTGGAAACACCATATATTTT.

In this sample, this clonotype turned up many times. The chain joins TRBV24-1 to TRBJ2-3; the D is unclear. The V gene lost 10 bases and the J gene lost 0 bases, with 13 bases spanning the gap. Germline V gene lookup returns CDR1 KGHDR and CDR2 SFDVKD. The CDR3 has 14 amino acids. The CDR3 region has the DNA TGTGCCACTCAAGACGCAAGTAGCACAGATACGCAGTATTTT. This translates into CATQDASSTDTQYF.

The J gene is TRBJ2-1, the V gene TRBV9, with TRBD2 matching over 12 bases. The CDR3 sequence is 15 residues long. Trimming cost V 3 bases and J 8 bases; bases outside gene matches: 6. In germline, CDR1 is SGDLS, CDR2 YYNGEE. CDR3 nucleotides: TGTGCCAGCAGCGCTAGCGGGGGGGCTACCTATGAGCAGTTCTTC. Encoded protein: CASSASGGATYEQFF.